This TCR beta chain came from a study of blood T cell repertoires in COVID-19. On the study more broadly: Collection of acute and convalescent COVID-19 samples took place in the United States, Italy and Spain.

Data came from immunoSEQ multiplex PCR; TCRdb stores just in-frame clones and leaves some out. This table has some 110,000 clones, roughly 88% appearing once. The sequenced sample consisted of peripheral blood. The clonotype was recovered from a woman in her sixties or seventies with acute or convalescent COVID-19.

The CDR3 region has the DNA TGTGCCAGCAGTACCGCCGCCCCCCGGGGGGCTTCTACAGATACGCAGTATTTT. This translates into CASSTAAPRGASTDTQYF. V gene TRBV28 combines with J gene TRBJ2-3, with a tentative D call TRBD2 (7 bases). CDR1 and CDR2 (germline): MDHEN, SYDVKM. The CDR3 spans 18 residues. V lost 5 bases and J lost 3, with 24 bases in between. Variable domain in full (rest from reference TRBV28 and TRBJ2-3): DVKVTQSSRYLVKRTGEKVFLECVQDMDHENMFWYRQDPGLGLRLIYFSYDVKMKEKGDIPEGYSVSREKKERFSLILESASTNQTSMYLCASSTAAPRGASTDTQYFGPGTRLTVL.